This TCR beta chain was found in a study of blood T cells in healthy people across ages. Regarding the study as a whole: Both naive CD4+ cell counts and diversity were greater in long-lived donors than in aged donors. With naive T cell percentage, TCR beta diversity showed a strong correlation.

For the second PCR, which ran for about 6 to 12 cycles, a sample-barcoded 5' primer and a J-beta primer mix were used. There were at least 2.5 million CDR3-containing paired-end reads obtained from each sample. TCRdb re-derived calls from the 5' RACE reads in MiXCR, one entry per CDR3 protein. Counted here are approximately 1.5 million distinct CDR3 sequences, 30% to 35% occurring once; the ten biggest clones make up approximately 10%. Notes on this clonotype: Antigen specificity is unknown. One junction end does not reproduce the germline sequence, and a read error may be involved.

The germline V gene encodes CDR1 SSHAT and CDR2 FNYEAQ (reference sequence). The CDR3 extends over 21 amino acids. V usage is TRBV7-7 and J usage is TRBJ2-1, with 13 nucleotides matching TRBD2. The sequencing input was blood. The sequence was obtained from a woman aged 25 to 39 in good health. CDR3 sequence (DNA): TGTGCCAGCAGCCACAGTCCGGGACTAGCGGGGAAAACAGAAACCTACGATGAGCAGTTCTTC. Protein product: CASSHSPGLAGKTETYDEQFF.